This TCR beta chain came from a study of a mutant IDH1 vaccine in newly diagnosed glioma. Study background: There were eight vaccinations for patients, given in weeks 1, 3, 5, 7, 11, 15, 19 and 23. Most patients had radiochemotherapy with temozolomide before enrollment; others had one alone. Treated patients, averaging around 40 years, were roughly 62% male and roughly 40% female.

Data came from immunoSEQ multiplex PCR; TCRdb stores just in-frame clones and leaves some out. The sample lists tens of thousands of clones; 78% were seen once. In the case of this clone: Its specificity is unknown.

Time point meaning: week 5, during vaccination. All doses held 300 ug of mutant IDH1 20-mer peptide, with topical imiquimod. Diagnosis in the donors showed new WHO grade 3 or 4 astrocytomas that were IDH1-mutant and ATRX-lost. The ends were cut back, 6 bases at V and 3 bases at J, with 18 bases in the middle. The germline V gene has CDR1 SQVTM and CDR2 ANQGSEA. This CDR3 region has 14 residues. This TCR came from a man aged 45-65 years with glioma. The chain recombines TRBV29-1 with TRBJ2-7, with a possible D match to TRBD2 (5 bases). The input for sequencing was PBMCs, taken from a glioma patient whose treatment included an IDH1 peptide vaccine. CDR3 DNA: TGCAGCGTCGGAAGCGACATCGGACTCTACGAGCAGTACTTC. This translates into CSVGSDIGLYEQYF.